This TCR beta chain was recovered during a study of CD4 T cells in relation to SARS-CoV-2 and coronaviruses. Study summary: TCR beta CDR3s were sequenced after roughly nine-day antigen culture of PBMCs. Study conclusions and caveats: Each donor contributed either pre-pandemic or post-infection samples, not both.

The unexposed donors gave CD4+ T cells in about 2010-2018, prior to COVID-19. The cells were cultured for about ten days before CD4+ T cells were isolated. The method was immunoSEQ multiplex PCR; TCRdb's version includes in-frame clones alone and lacks a portion of them. Among approximately 20,000 clones listed, 65% to 75% were seen once. As for this clone: Its antigen is undetermined.

Germline-derived CDR1 and CDR2 are MNHNS and SASEGT. V shed 2 bases, J shed 0 bases, and the junction held 5 bases outside the gene matches. The CDR3 is 16 amino acids. J is TRBJ2-3 and V is TRBV6-1; 7 bases match TRBD1. Sequenced input: CD4+ T cells from PBMCs, cultured in vitro. This TCR was sampled from a human donor in good health. CDR3 coding DNA: TGTGCCAGCAGTGAATTCAGGGGGTCTAGCACAGATACGCAGTATTTT. Translation gives CASSEFRGSSTDTQYF.